Listed below are T cell receptor beta chains from one sample, sequenced in a study of T-cell memory formation after mild COVID-19. TCRdb called the 5' RACE reads again in MiXCR, with one record for every CDR3 protein. Of roughly 300,000 distinct CDR3 sequences in the sample, under 8.5% were seen once. The sample comprised PBMCs or a T cell subset sorted from them (not recorded which). These receptors were obtained from a young man who had mild COVID-19 (a few samples of this study predate the infection). Cell type and time point are not known. Each CDR3 is given with its conserved first and last residue. The order of the fields is clone size, J gene, D gene, V gene, CDR3 protein, CDR3 DNA. A D gene is named only where the DNA matches it firmly. A row's size may be missing; if present it is once, few, many or a size class.

>few|TRBJ1-6|TRBD1|TRBV11-2
CASSRDRGLVSPLHF
TGTGCCAGCAGCCGGGACAGGGGTTTGGTATCACCCCTCCACTTT
>.|TRBJ2-5|.|TRBV12-5
CASGLDARGFETQYF
TGTGCTAGTGGTTTGGACGCCAGGGGTTTTGAGACCCAGTACTTC
>.|TRBJ2-2|.|TRBV12-3/TRBV12-4
CASSPSRNTGELFF
TGTGCCAGCAGTCCGTCTAGGAACACCGGGGAGCTGTTTTTT
>.|TRBJ2-2|TRBD2|TRBV20-1
CSARAPGGRGELFF
TGCAGTGCTAGAGCCCCGGGGGGTCGCGGGGAGCTGTTTTTT
>few|TRBJ2-5|TRBD2|TRBV12-3/TRBV12-4
CASSRLAGGLETQYF
TGTGCCAGCAGCCGACTAGCGGGGGGGTTAGAGACCCAGTACTTC
>.|TRBJ1-5|.|TRBV19
CASSLGRRMNQPQHF
TGTGCCAGTAGTCTCGGACGGAGGATGAATCAGCCCCAGCATTTT
>few|TRBJ1-2|.|TRBV20-1
CSALTGANYGYTF
TGCAGTGCCCTGACAGGCGCAAACTATGGCTACACCTTC
>.|TRBJ1-5|TRBD1|TRBV12-3/TRBV12-4
CASSSGTGGGQPQHF
TGTGCCAGCAGTTCAGGGACAGGGGGCGGTCAGCCCCAGCATTTT
>.|TRBJ1-5|.|TRBV19
CASSIDRFNQPQHF
TGTGCCAGTAGTATCGACAGATTCAATCAGCCCCAGCATTTT
>few|TRBJ2-3|.|TRBV7-3
CATGADYTDTQYF
TGTGCCACCGGGGCAGACTACACAGATACGCAGTATTTT
>.|TRBJ2-1|.|TRBV3-1
CASSRPKADGGLYNEQFF
TGTGCCAGCAGCCGACCCAAGGCCGACGGGGGCTTATACAATGAGCAGTTCTTC
>.|TRBJ1-1|.|TRBV5-1
CASSSEGLWTEAFF
TGCGCCAGCAGCTCCGAGGGGTTGTGGACTGAAGCTTTCTTT
>.|TRBJ2-1|TRBD2|TRBV4-1
CASSQVKLAGINEQFF
TGCGCCAGCAGCCAAGTAAAACTAGCGGGGATCAATGAGCAGTTCTTC
>few|TRBJ2-7|.|TRBV7-2
CASSDTGFSGEQYF
TGTGCCAGCAGCGATACAGGGTTCTCCGGCGAGCAGTACTTC
>many|TRBJ2-3|TRBD2|TRBV20-1
CSARRASGGATDTQYF
TGCAGTGCTAGACGAGCTAGCGGGGGGGCCACAGATACGCAGTATTTT
>few|TRBJ2-3|TRBD2|TRBV5-1
CASSTSGAYTDTQYF
TGCGCCAGCAGCACTAGCGGGGCTTACACAGATACGCAGTATTTT
>.|TRBJ1-2|.|TRBV7-2
CASSSFRGYTF
TGTGCCAGCAGCTCCTTTCGAGGCTACACCTTC
>few|TRBJ1-2|TRBD1|TRBV28
CASHIVRGQEVDGYTF
TGTGCCAGCCATATCGTCAGGGGGCAGGAGGTAGATGGCTACACCTTC
>many|TRBJ2-3|.|TRBV9
CASSPHGSDTQYF
TGTGCCAGCAGCCCCCACGGATCCGATACGCAGTATTTT
>few|TRBJ1-1|.|TRBV12-3/TRBV12-4
CASSFNSPNTEAFF
TGTGCCAGCAGTTTTAACAGCCCGAACACTGAAGCTTTCTTT
>few|TRBJ2-6|.|TRBV18
CASSPESSGANVLTF
TGTGCCAGCTCACCAGAGAGCTCTGGGGCCAACGTCCTGACTTTC
>few|TRBJ1-1|TRBD1|TRBV5-4
CASSPRAGGATEAFF
TGTGCCAGCAGCCCGCGGGCAGGGGGGGCCACTGAAGCTTTCTTT
>few|TRBJ2-7|.|TRBV4-3
CASSQDGGNEQYF
TGCGCCAGCAGCCAAGATGGGGGTAACGAGCAGTACTTC
>.|TRBJ1-2|.|TRBV29-1
CSVPWGRENYGYTF
TGCAGCGTCCCATGGGGCAGGGAGAACTATGGCTACACCTTC
>.|TRBJ2-7|.|TRBV7-2
CASSLNRVRNEQYF
TGTGCCAGCAGCTTGAACAGGGTTAGGAACGAGCAGTACTTC
>.|TRBJ2-5|.|TRBV27
CASSPLGYRETQYF
TGTGCCAGCAGCCCCCTAGGTTATCGAGAGACCCAGTACTTC
>once|TRBJ2-3|TRBD1|TRBV4-2
CASSQGTGHTQYF
TGTGCCAGCAGCCAAGGGACAGGTCATACGCAGTATTTT
>few|TRBJ2-1|.|TRBV19
CASSTGVGSEQFF
TGTGCCAGTAGTACCGGAGTGGGCAGTGAGCAGTTCTTC
>few|TRBJ1-1|.|TRBV30
CAWSGGEAFF
TGTGCCTGGAGTGGGGGTGAAGCTTTCTTT
>few|TRBJ2-7|TRBD1|TRBV3-1
CASSPWAGQGADYEQYF
TGTGCCAGCAGCCCCTGGGCGGGACAGGGGGCAGACTACGAGCAGTACTTC
>many|TRBJ2-4|.|TRBV10-3
CAISESIGTTKNIQYF
TGTGCCATCAGTGAGTCGATTGGCACTACCAAAAACATTCAGTACTTC
>many|TRBJ2-2|TRBD2|TRBV5-1
CASSLARTSGGSNTGELFF
TGCGCCAGCAGCTTGGCCCGGACTAGCGGGGGGTCGAACACCGGGGAGCTGTTTTTT
>few|TRBJ2-5|.|TRBV5-1
CASRDYQETQYF
TGCGCCAGCCGGGACTACCAAGAGACCCAGTACTTC
>few|TRBJ1-5|TRBD1|TRBV12-3/TRBV12-4
CASSQGGGWSNQPQHF
TGTGCCAGCAGCCAAGGGGGCGGGTGGAGCAATCAGCCCCAGCATTTT
>many|TRBJ2-2|.|TRBV5-1
CASSPGGGSSTGELFF
TGCGCCAGCAGCCCGGGGGGCGGGTCCTCCACCGGGGAGCTGTTTTTT
>.|TRBJ1-2|.|TRBV7-8
CASRLHGTAPWDGYTF
TGTGCCAGCAGACTACACGGGACCGCACCCTGGGACGGCTACACCTTC